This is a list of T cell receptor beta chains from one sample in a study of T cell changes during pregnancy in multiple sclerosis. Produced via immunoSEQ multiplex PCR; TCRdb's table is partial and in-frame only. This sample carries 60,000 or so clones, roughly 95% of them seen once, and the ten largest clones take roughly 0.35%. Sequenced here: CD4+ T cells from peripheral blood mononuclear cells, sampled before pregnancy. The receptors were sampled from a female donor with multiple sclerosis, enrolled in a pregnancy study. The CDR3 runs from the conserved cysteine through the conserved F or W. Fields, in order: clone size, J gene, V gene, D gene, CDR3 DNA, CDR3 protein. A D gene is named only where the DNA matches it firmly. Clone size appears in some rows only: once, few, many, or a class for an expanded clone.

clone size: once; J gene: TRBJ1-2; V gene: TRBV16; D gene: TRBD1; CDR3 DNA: TGTGCCAGCAGCCAGTACCGGGACAGCCTCGGCTATGGCTACACCTTC; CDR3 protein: CASSQYRDSLGYGYTF
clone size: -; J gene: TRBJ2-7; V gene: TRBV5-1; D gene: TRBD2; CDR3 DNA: TGCGCCAGCAGCTCGAGACTAGCGGGAGCCTACGAGCAGTACTTC; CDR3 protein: CASSSRLAGAYEQYF
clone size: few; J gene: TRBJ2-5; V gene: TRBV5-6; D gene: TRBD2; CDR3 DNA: TGTGCCAGCAGCTTCCAGCGAGTGGGAGGGCCGGGGACCCAGTACTTC; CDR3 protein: CASSFQRVGGPGTQYF
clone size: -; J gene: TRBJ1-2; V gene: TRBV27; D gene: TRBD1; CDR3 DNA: TGTGCCAGCAGGCAGACAGGGGGGGACTATGGCTACACCTTC; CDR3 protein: CASRQTGGDYGYTF
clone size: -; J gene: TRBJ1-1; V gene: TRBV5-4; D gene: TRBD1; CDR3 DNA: TGTGCCAGCAGCTTGGCAGGCAGGGGGAAGGCTTTCTTT; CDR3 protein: CASSLAGRGKAFF
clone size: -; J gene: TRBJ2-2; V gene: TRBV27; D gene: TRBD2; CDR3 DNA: TGTGCCAGCAGTCCCTCCCCGACTAGCGGGAGATTTCTTCTTGACACCGGGGAGCTGTTTTTT; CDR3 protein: CASSPSPTSGRFLLDTGELFF
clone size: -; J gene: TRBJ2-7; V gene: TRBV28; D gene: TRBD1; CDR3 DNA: TGTGCCAGTTACGGGACAGGGGGCCAATACGAGCAGTACTTC; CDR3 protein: CASYGTGGQYEQYF
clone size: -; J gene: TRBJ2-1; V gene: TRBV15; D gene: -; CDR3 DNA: TGTGCCACCAGCAGAGATTTCGGGGGTAGCTCCTACAATGAGCAGTTCTTC; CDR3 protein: CATSRDFGGSSYNEQFF
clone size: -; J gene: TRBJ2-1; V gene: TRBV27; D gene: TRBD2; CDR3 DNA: TGTGCCAGCAGTTTCACCGGACTAGCGGAGGCCTACAATGAGCAGTTCTTC; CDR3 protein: CASSFTGLAEAYNEQFF
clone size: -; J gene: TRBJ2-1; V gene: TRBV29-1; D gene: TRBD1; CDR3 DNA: TGCAGCGTTGAGGGACAGGGCTACAATGAGCAGTTCTTC; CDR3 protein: CSVEGQGYNEQFF
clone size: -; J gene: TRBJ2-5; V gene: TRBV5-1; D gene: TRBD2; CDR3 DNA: TGCGCCAGCAGCCCGCGGACTAGTGAACAAGAGACCCAGTACTTC; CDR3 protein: CASSPRTSEQETQYF
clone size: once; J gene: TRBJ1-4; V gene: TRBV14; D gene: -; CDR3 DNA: TGTGCCAGCAGCCAAGAAAGGAGAAGTGAACTGTTTTTT; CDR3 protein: CASSQERRSELFF
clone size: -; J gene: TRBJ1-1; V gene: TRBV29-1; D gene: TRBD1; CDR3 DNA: TGCAGCGCAATATCCGACAGGGGTCACACTGAAGCTTTCTTT; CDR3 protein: CSAISDRGHTEAFF
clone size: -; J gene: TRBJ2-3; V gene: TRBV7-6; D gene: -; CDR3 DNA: TGTGCCAGCAGCTCAACAGGGGATACGCAGTATTTT; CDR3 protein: CASSSTGDTQYF
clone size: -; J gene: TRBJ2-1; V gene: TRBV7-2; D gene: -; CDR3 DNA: TGTGCCAGCAGCTTCATTGACACGGCCGGGGGTGAGCAGTTCTTC; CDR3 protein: CASSFIDTAGGEQFF
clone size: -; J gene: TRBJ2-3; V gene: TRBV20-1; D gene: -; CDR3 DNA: TGCAGTGCCCCAAGCGGTAAGGTGCAGTATTTT; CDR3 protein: CSAPSGKVQYF
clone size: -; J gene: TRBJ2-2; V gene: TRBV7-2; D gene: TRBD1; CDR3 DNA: TGTGCCAGCAGCTCGACAGGGGGGGTCGGGGAGCTGTTTTTT; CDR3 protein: CASSSTGGVGELFF